This is a list of T cell receptor beta chains from one sample in a study of vaccination effects on CD4 cells after COVID-19. The table came from immunoSEQ multiplex PCR; TCRdb's copy has only in-frame clones and leaves some out. This table holds approximately 47,000 clones, about 80% found once. These receptors have no identified antigens. The sample was CD4+ T cells from PBMCs cultured without peptide, taken before COVID-19 vaccination. Every receptor here comes from a human donor who had a prior SARS-CoV-2 infection. Both conserved end residues are part of each CDR3.

v_call	j_call	cdr3_aa
TRBV7-9	TRBJ2-7	CASSLARRAYEQYF
TRBV11-3	TRBJ2-1	CASRTSGSYNEQFF
TRBV3-1/TRBV3-2	TRBJ1-4	CASSQDGLGGLDEKLFF
TRBV5-1	TRBJ1-1	CASSKGQGNTEAFF
TRBV7-3	TRBJ2-6	CASSLNRRGQGGPSGANVLTF
TRBV7-9	TRBJ1-1	CASSPEGQGWWAEAFF
TRBV9	TRBJ2-3	CASSGGSSTDTQYF
TRBV2	TRBJ1-6	CASSDRGQAPLHF
TRBV7-2	TRBJ2-1	CASSLSSGSDEQFF
TRBV6-5	TRBJ2-5	CASSYSARVETQYF
TRBV5-1	TRBJ2-1	CASSSDSYNEQFF
TRBV5-4	TRBJ2-7	CASSYLTGTPYEQYF
TRBV6-4	TRBJ2-7	CASRLGGFGVYEQYF
TRBV3-1/TRBV3-2	TRBJ2-5	CASSQDHDTSRETQYF
TRBV5-4	TRBJ1-2	CASSLMGTLNYGYTF
TRBV5-5	TRBJ1-2	CASSLNPGSGYGYTF
TRBV7-9	TRBJ2-3	CASSRGTSGRNTQYF
TRBV6-5	TRBJ2-1	CASMRQFSYNEQFF
TRBV4-3	TRBJ2-7	CASSQEYIAGGLPYEQYF
TRBV5-4	TRBJ2-5	CASSLGASGKETQYF
TRBV10-3	TRBJ2-3	CAISDGLGVDTQYF
TRBV5-1	TRBJ2-2	CASSLPLDSQNTGELFF
TRBV7-9	TRBJ2-3	CASSLDPGRADTQYF
TRBV9	TRBJ2-2	CASSLRTGNTGELFF
TRBV11-3	TRBJ2-7	CASSLASESYEQYF
TRBV7-2	TRBJ1-1	CASRRQAQNTEAFF
TRBV15	TRBJ1-4	CATSRGRWQGRSTNEKLFF
TRBV15	TRBJ1-6	CATSRDPNSPLHF
TRBV15	TRBJ2-1	CATSRRVPSEQFF
TRBV5-3	TRBJ2-2	CARSEGGSRLVTGELFF
TRBV7-2	TRBJ2-1	CASSLLPGYNEQFF
TRBV6-6	TRBJ1-1	CASSTDRGTEAFF
TRBV19	TRBJ1-4	CASSISATNEKLFF
TRBV11-3	TRBJ2-7	CASSLFAGYYEQYF
TRBV18	TRBJ2-1	CASSPSGRAVVFF
TRBV4-2	TRBJ1-1	CASSQDFFMGQVPRAFF
TRBV19	TRBJ2-6	CASRVAGANVLTF
TRBV15	TRBJ2-7	CATSRDIQVGEQYF
TRBV11-2	TRBJ1-2	CASSPLEDGRYGYTF
TRBV7-9	TRBJ2-7	CASSLVAANNLISYEQYF